This TCR beta chain was obtained from a study of CD8 T cells in Susac syndrome. This clonotype appeared a few times. The CDR3 contains 16 residues. The V gene lost 5 bases and the J gene lost 1 base, with 16 bases spanning the gap. Germline V gives CDR1 SGHAT, CDR2 FQNNGV. An input of about 0.5 to 1 ug of RNA was subjected to reverse transcription using random hexamers. The method of amplification for TCR beta CDR3 was immunoSEQ multiplex PCR, covering 54 Vbeta and 13 Jbeta. TCRdb reanalysed the immunoSEQ multiplex PCR reads using MiXCR and keeps one entry per CDR3 protein. This table has 140,000 to 150,000 distinct CDR3 sequences, about 94% appearing once.

The sequence derives from a human donor with Susac syndrome. The chain carries TRBV11-2 and TRBJ2-3; perhaps TRBD2 as D (6 bases). Sequenced input: CD4+ T cells from PBMCs. Here the CDR3 reads CASSLNAGLGTDTQYF. The CDR3 nucleotides read TGTGCCAGCAGCCTCAATGCGGGACTCGGCACAGATACGCAGTATTTT.